These T cell receptor beta chains were read from a single sample in a study of cytomegalovirus exposure and HLA in healthy donors. The repertoire was sequenced with immunoSEQ multiplex PCR; TCRdb's copy has only in-frame clones and lacks some. In the table there are over 150,000 clones, roughly 80% of which are singletons. The sample was PBMCs. Receptors originate from a middle-aged man in good health and CMV-seronegative. Each CDR3 is given with its conserved first and last residue. A D gene is named only where the DNA matches it firmly. Only some rows state a clone size, as once, few, many or a class for expanded clones.

D gene	clone size	V gene	CDR3 length	J gene	CDR3 DNA	CDR3 protein
.	.	TRBV5-4	16	TRBJ2-2	TGTGCCAGCAGTTCGGTTGGAGGACGGAACACCGGGGAGCTGTTTTTT	CASSSVGGRNTGELFF
TRBD2	once	TRBV6-5	16	TRBJ2-7	TGTGCCAGCAGTTCCCTCCTAGCGGGGGCGAGAGTGGAGCAGTACTTC	CASSSLLAGARVEQYF
TRBD1	.	TRBV5-8	16	TRBJ2-1	TGTGCCAGCAGCCCCACCGACAGGGGGCTCCGTGATGAGCAGTTCTTC	CASSPTDRGLRDEQFF
TRBD1	.	TRBV13	14	TRBJ2-1	TGTGCCAGCAGCGCAACGACAGGGGCCAATGAGCAGTTCTTC	CASSATTGANEQFF
.	.	TRBV27	14	TRBJ1-6	TGTGCCAGCAGTATCGTCAGGGTCAACTCACCCCTCCACTTT	CASSIVRVNSPLHF
.	.	TRBV6-5	16	TRBJ1-4	TGTGCCAGCAGTTACGGGCAGGGAACGATTAATGAAAAACTGTTTTTT	CASSYGQGTINEKLFF
TRBD1	.	TRBV9	15	TRBJ1-1	TGTGCCAGCAGCGTAGCAGGGGGCCTTGGGACTGAAGCTTTCTTT	CASSVAGGLGTEAFF
.	.	TRBV7-3	16	TRBJ2-1	TGTGCCAGCAGCTTATCGGCGGGTAGCTCCTACAATGAGCAGTTCTTC	CASSLSAGSSYNEQFF
.	.	TRBV25-1	14	TRBJ1-1	TGTGCCAGCAGTCCAGGCCAGGCGAACACTGAAGCTTTCTTT	CASSPGQANTEAFF
TRBD1	.	TRBV7-9	16	TRBJ1-4	TGTGCCAGCAGCTCCAACAGGGGCGCAACTAATGAAAAACTGTTTTTT	CASSSNRGATNEKLFF
.	.	TRBV7-8	14	TRBJ2-3	TGTGCCAGCAGCCCAGGGCGGGGCAGGGATACGCAGTATTTT	CASSPGRGRDTQYF
.	few	TRBV9	14	TRBJ2-3	TGTGCCAGCAGCGTAGTCGGAGCCACAGATACGCAGTATTTT	CASSVVGATDTQYF
.	once	TRBV6-1	14	TRBJ1-2	TGTGCCAGCAGTGGCACGACAGTAAACTATGGCTACACCTTC	CASSGTTVNYGYTF
.	.	TRBV6-6	16	TRBJ1-1	TGTGCCAGCAGTTACTCGGGTCTGTCAGGCGGGCTAGAAGCTTTCTTT	CASSYSGLSGGLEAFF
TRBD1	.	TRBV30	12	TRBJ1-2	TGTGCCTGGAGCCAGGGGGACTATGGCTACACCTTC	CAWSQGDYGYTF
TRBD1	.	TRBV5-1	14	TRBJ1-6	TGCGCCAGCAGACGGGACAGGGGGAATTCACCCCTCCACTTT	CASRRDRGNSPLHF
.	once	TRBV5-6	14	TRBJ1-1	TGTGCCAGCAGCGCGGCGGGCCTGAACACTGAAGCTTTCTTT	CASSAAGLNTEAFF
.	.	TRBV5-1	13	TRBJ1-2	TGCGCCAGCAGCTTGAAGTGGCAGGGCGGCTACACCTTC	CASSLKWQGGYTF
.	.	TRBV4-1	15	TRBJ1-5	TGCGCCAGCAGCCAAGTTGGCCCAGGGGCTAAGCCCCAGCATTTT	CASSQVGPGAKPQHF
.	.	TRBV5-4	12	TRBJ1-1	TGTGCCAGCAGCTTTCCGGACACTGAAGCTTTCTTT	CASSFPDTEAFF
TRBD1	few	TRBV5-1	13	TRBJ2-5	TGCGCCAGCAGCTTAGGGACAGAAGAGACCCAGTACTTC	CASSLGTEETQYF
.	.	TRBV19	17	TRBJ1-2	TGTGCCAGTAGTAAGGCCTGGTACAGGGCCTCTGACTATGGCTACACCTTC	CASSKAWYRASDYGYTF
TRBD1	.	TRBV30	16	TRBJ1-1	TGTGCCTGGAGTGGTGACCTCGACAGGGTCAGCCCTGAAGCTTTCTTT	CAWSGDLDRVSPEAFF
TRBD1	.	TRBV28	15	TRBJ2-5	TGTGCCAGCAGTTTATCTGGGACAGTACAAGAGACCCAGTACTTC	CASSLSGTVQETQYF
.	.	TRBV30	14	TRBJ1-6	TGTGCCTGGAGGGACAGTCTTTTAAATTCACCCCTCCACTTT	CAWRDSLLNSPLHF
TRBD1	.	TRBV6-1	14	TRBJ2-1	TGTGCCAGCAGTGCCATACAGGGGCCCAATGAGCAGTTCTTC	CASSAIQGPNEQFF
.	.	TRBV19	13	TRBJ2-3	TGTGCCAGTAGTATACCTAGCACAGATACGCAGTATTTT	CASSIPSTDTQYF